This T cell receptor beta chain is from a study of blood T cell repertoires in COVID-19. Study-level background: The United States, Italy and Spain were the sources of the acute and convalescent COVID-19 samples.

A single count supports this clone. Those who participated ranged in age from roughly 18 to 89 years and resided in 24 US areas. Assignments of participants to cohorts depended upon their own reported clinical history. The V and J ends lost 6 bases and 1 base respectively, with 13 bases between them. This CDR3 contains 15 residues. The germline V gene has CDR1 MNHEY and CDR2 SVGEGT. TCRdb's table, derived via immunoSEQ multiplex PCR, lists solely in-frame clones and lacks some. Of around 200,000 clones listed, nearly 90% are singletons. This chain connects TRBV6-2 or TRBV6-3 to TRBJ1-5; unclear D gene. This clonotype was obtained from a middle-aged woman with acute COVID-19. The sample taken for sequencing was PBMCs or T cells enriched from blood (not recorded which). The CDR3 loop is CASSPLQPSNQPQHF. For the CDR3, the DNA is TGTGCCAGCAGCCCCTTACAGCCGAGCAATCAGCCCCAGCATTTT.